These 22 T cell receptor beta chains came from one sample sequenced in a study of T cell responses to AZD1222 COVID-19 vaccine. Assay: immunoSEQ multiplex PCR; the TCRdb copy retains only in-frame clones and omits some. Of about 150,000 clones listed, around nine tenths were seen once; the top ten hold approximately 7%. The sequencing here drew on peripheral blood, taken after recovery from COVID-19. These receptors were obtained from an adult who had recovered from COVID-19.

The V call is TRBV27, the J call TRBJ1-6; D might be TRBD1 (6 bases). The ends were cut back, 6 bases at V and 4 bases at J, with 13 bases in the middle. The germline CDR1 and CDR2 sequences are MNHEY and SMNVEV (reference sequence). This CDR3 has 15 residues. CDR3: CASRPNQGYNSPLHF. The CDR3 nucleotides are TGTGCCAGCAGACCCAATCAGGGGTATAATTCACCCCTCCACTTT.

On this clone itself: The junction differs from germline at one of its ends, possibly a read error. V usage is TRBV5-4 and J usage is TRBJ2-5; 14 bases are shared with TRBD2. CDR1 and CDR2 (germline): SGHNT, YYREEE (reference sequence). The CDR3 runs 18 residues. CDR3 DNA sequence: TGTGCCAGCAGCTTGGGTGGACTAGCGGGAGGAGCTGAAGAGAGCCAGTACTTC. Translation gives CASSLGGLAGGAEESQYF.

The rearrangement joins TRBV11-2 to TRBJ2-1; 10 bases are a match to TRBD2. From germline, CDR1 is SGHAT and CDR2 FQNNGV. J was trimmed by 6 bases and V by 6 bases; bases with no gene match: 11. This CDR3 spans 16 amino acids. CDR3 nucleotides: TGTGCCAGCAGAAAAGCGGGAGGGCCTCCAACCAATGAGCAGTTCTTC. Encoded protein: CASRKAGGPPTNEQFF.

The V and J genes are TRBV24-1 and TRBJ2-2, with D tentatively TRBD1 (5 bases). The CDR3 is made up of 16 amino acids. Germline V gene sequence: CDR1 KGHDR, CDR2 SFDVKD. V gave up 0 bases and J gave up 2 bases, with 9 bases separating them. CDR3 loop: CATSDLRQGNTGELFF. The DNA of the CDR3 is TGTGCCACCAGTGATTTGCGGCAGGGAAACACCGGGGAGCTGTTTTTT.

This chain links TRBV7-9 with TRBJ1-2; D perhaps matches TRBD1 (6 bases). The V end was cut by 4 bases, the J end by 8 bases, with 14 bases between. The CDR3 is 13 residues long. Germline CDR1 is SEHNR and CDR2 is FQNEAQ (reference sequence). The CDR3 coding sequence is TGTGCCAGCAGCTCCAGGGGACAAGAAGGCTACACCTTC. Translated: CASSSRGQEGYTF.

The count of this clone is one. V is TRBV5-4 and J is TRBJ2-7, with TRBD1 identical over 9 bases. Trimming at V came to 4 bases and at J to 4 bases, leaving 3 bases not matched to a gene. Germline CDR1 is SGHNT and CDR2 is YYREEE (reference sequence). The CDR3 totals 13 residues. In DNA, the CDR3 is TGTGCCAGCAGCGGGGGACAGGGATACGAGCAGTACTTC. As protein: CASSGGQGYEQYF.

The chain joins TRBV6-5 to TRBJ1-1; D perhaps matches TRBD1 (6 bases). The V gene lost 9 bases and the J gene lost 10 bases, with 15 bases spanning the gap. The CDR3 runs to 11 residues. CDR1 is MNHEY and CDR2 is SVGAGI in the germline V gene. The CDR3 region has the DNA TGTGCCAGTTACAGGGATCGTGCAGCTTTCTTT. The encoded protein is CASYRDRAAFF.

The table lists this clone with a count of one. This chain uses TRBV5-1 with TRBJ2-7; 9 positions agree with TRBD2. Germline lookup yields CDR1 SGHRS and CDR2 YFSETQ. V shed 1 base and J 5 bases; nucleotides not matched to a gene: 4. The CDR3 is made up of 14 amino acids. The CDR3 protein is CASSLLAGNHEQYF. DNA of the CDR3: TGCGCCAGCAGCTTGCTAGCGGGAAATCACGAGCAGTACTTC.

V gene TRBV12-3 or TRBV12-4 combines with J gene TRBJ1-2; D is ambiguous. This CDR3 region has 12 residues. Trimming removed 6 bases at V and 8 bases at J, with 13 bases between. The CDR3 DNA reads as TGTGCCAGCAGCGAAGGAGTGGGAGGCTACACCTTC. It translates to CASSEGVGGYTF.

The V call is TRBV19, the J call TRBJ1-2, with 7 bases fitting TRBD1. CDR3 length equals 16 residues. The germline V gene has CDR1 LNHDA and CDR2 SQIVND (reference sequence). The V gene end was trimmed by 5 bases and the J gene end by 2 bases; junction bases not matched to a gene: 11. CDR3 loop: CASSVKGQRKNYGYTF. CDR3 nucleotides: TGTGCCAGTAGTGTGAAGGGACAGCGGAAAAACTATGGCTACACCTTC.

The J gene is TRBJ1-1, the V gene TRBV12-3 or TRBV12-4; 8 bases fit TRBD1. Germline trimming cut 6 bases from V and 9 bases from J; bases unmatched to any gene: 6. The CDR3 has 12 residues. The CDR3 DNA follows: TGTGCCAGCAGCCTCGGGACAGGAAAAGCTTTCTTT. Protein product: CASSLGTGKAFF.

J is TRBJ1-1 and V is TRBV12-3 or TRBV12-4; no clear D. There are 12 residues in the CDR3. Trimming removed 3 bases from V and 0 bases from J, with 2 bases in between. The CDR3 DNA reads as TGTGCCAGCAGTTTGCTGAACACTGAAGCTTTCTTT. Its translation is CASSLLNTEAFF.

The chain has TRBV9 and TRBJ2-3, with 7 bases lining up with TRBD1. V was clipped by 0 bases and J by 7 bases; unmatched bases: 11. CDR1 SGDLS and CDR2 YYNGEE come from the germline V gene. This CDR3 has 16 residues. The CDR3 loop reads CASSVGDSPAGYTQYF. CDR3 coding DNA: TGTGCCAGCAGCGTAGGGGACAGCCCCGCCGGTTATACGCAGTATTTT.

The gene calls are TRBV3-1 (or the pseudogene TRBV3-2) and TRBJ2-3, with unresolved D. The CDR3 is 13 amino acids. From germline, CDR1 is LGHDT and CDR2 YNNKEL (reference sequence). V lost 5 bases and J 2 bases, leaving 8 bases between the germline ends. This CDR3 reads CASSSSSTDTQYF. The DNA for the CDR3 is TGTGCCAGCAGCTCCTCATCCACAGATACGCAGTATTTT.

The rearrangement joins TRBV12-1 to TRBJ1-4. TRBV12-1 is a pseudogene locus. The CDR3 sequence is 14 residues long. CDR3 nucleotides: TGTGCCAGCAGCTTTTCAAGGAGTAATGAAAAACTGTTTTTT. Translation gives CASSFSRSNEKLFF.

In DNA form, the CDR3 reads TGTGCCAGCAGTGCCTCGGGGCCCCACGAGCAGTACTTC. This encodes CASSASGPHEQYF. The chain couples TRBV25-1 to TRBJ2-7; D may match TRBD1 or TRBD2 (5 bases each). The CDR3 loop spans 13 amino acids. Trimming left V 4 bases short and J 5 bases short, with 12 bases between. The germline gives CDR1 MGHDK, CDR2 SYGVNS.

V is TRBV7-3 and J is TRBJ2-2, with D perhaps matching TRBD1 (6 bases). Deletions cut 0 bases from V and 6 bases from J, with 14 bases between. Germline V gene data show CDR1 as SGHTA and CDR2 as FQGTGA. The CDR3 is 16 residues long. The CDR3 bases are TGTGCCAGCAGCTTAACTGCACAGGGTTGGGCCGGGGAGCTGTTTTTT. The encoded protein is CASSLTAQGWAGELFF.

This clone was detected only once. V is TRBV2 and J is TRBJ1-6; D gene ambiguous. This CDR3 region has 14 residues. CDR1 and CDR2 (germline): SNHLY, FYNNEI. Between the trimmed V and J ends, which lost 6 bases and 7 bases, there was a span of 13 bases. CDR3 protein: CASRGVSSNSPLHF. Here the CDR3 DNA reads TGTGCCAGCAGGGGCGTGTCCTCAAATTCACCCCTCCACTTT.

The rearrangement joins TRBV13 to TRBJ2-1; the D is unclear. The CDR3 spans 13 residues. Trimming shortened V by 0 bases and J by 10 bases, and 10 bases separated the two germline ends. Germline-derived CDR1 and CDR2 are PRHDT and FYEKMQ (reference sequence). CDR3 amino acids: CASSLGPGDEQFF. DNA of the CDR3: TGTGCCAGCAGCTTAGGCCCCGGCGACGAGCAGTTCTTC.

This chain uses TRBV29-1 with TRBJ2-7; D possibly matches TRBD1 or TRBD2 (5 bases each). Trimming took off 7 bases at V and 7 bases at J, with 17 bases between the two ends. Germline lookup yields CDR1 SQVTM and CDR2 ANQGSEA. The length of the CDR3 is 12 residues. CDR3 nucleotides: TGCAGCGCCGACACCGGGGCGCGGGAGCAGTACTTC. This gives the protein CSADTGAREQYF.

The rearrangement links TRBV6-5 to TRBJ1-1, with 8 bases lining up with TRBD1. Germline trimming cut 6 bases from V and 2 bases from J; bases unmatched to any gene: 5. Germline assignment: CDR1 MNHEY and CDR2 SVGAGI. This CDR3 has 14 amino acids. DNA of the CDR3: TGTGCCAGCAGACGTCCAGGGGGCAACACTGAAGCTTTCTTT. It yields the protein CASRRPGGNTEAFF.

The V gene is TRBV28, the J gene TRBJ2-7; TRBD1 matches 11 bases. Germline V gene data show CDR1 as MDHEN and CDR2 as SYDVKM. The CDR3 runs 12 residues. V lost 8 bases and J lost 5; bases outside the gene matches: 2. For the CDR3, the DNA is TGTGCCAGCGGACAGGGGGCTAACGAGCAGTACTTC. This gives the protein CASGQGANEQYF.